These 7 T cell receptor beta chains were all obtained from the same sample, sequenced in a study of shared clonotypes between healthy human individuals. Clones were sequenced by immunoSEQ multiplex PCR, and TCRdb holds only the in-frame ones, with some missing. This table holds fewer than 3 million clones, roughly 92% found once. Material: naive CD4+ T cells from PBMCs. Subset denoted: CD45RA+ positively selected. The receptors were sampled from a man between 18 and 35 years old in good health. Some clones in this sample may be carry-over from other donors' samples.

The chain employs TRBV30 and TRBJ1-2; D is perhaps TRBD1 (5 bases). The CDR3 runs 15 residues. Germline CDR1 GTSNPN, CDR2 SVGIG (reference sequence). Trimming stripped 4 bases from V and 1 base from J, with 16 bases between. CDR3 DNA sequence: TGTGCCTGGATTGGGCTCGCGGGGGTTAACTATGGCTACACCTTC. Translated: CAWIGLAGVNYGYTF.

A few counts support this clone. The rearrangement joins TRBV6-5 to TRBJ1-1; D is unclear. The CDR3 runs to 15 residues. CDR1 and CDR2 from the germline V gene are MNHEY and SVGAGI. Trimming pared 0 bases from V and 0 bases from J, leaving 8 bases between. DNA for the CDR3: TGTGCCAGCAGTTACTCGGTTCAAATGAACACTGAAGCTTTCTTT. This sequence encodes CASSYSVQMNTEAFF.

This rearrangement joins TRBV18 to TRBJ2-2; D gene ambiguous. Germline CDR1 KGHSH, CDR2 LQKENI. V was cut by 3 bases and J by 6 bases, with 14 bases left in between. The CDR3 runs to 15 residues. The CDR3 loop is CASSPQLELAGELFF. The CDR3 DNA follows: TGTGCCAGCTCACCCCAACTGGAGCTAGCCGGGGAGCTGTTTTTT.

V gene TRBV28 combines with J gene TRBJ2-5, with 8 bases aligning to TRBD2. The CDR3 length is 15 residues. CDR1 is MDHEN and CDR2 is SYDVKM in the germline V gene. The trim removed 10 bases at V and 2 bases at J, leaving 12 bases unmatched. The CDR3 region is CATSDTAGEQETQYF. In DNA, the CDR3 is TGTGCCACCTCCGATACAGCGGGGGAGCAAGAGACCCAGTACTTC.

CDR3 nucleotide sequence: TGTGCCAGCAGTTCGTGGGGCTTTATGCAGTTCTTC. Its protein product is CASSSWGFMQFF. This chain joins TRBV6-5 and TRBJ2-1; D possibly corresponds to TRBD1 (5 bases). The germline V and J ends were trimmed by 4 bases and 12 bases, with 13 bases remaining between them. Germline CDR1 MNHEY, CDR2 SVGAGI. There are 12 residues in the CDR3.

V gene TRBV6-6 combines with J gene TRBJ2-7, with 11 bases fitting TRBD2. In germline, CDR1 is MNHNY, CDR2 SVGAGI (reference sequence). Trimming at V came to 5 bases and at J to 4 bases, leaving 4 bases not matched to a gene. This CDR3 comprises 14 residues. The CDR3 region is CASSRLAGRYEQYF. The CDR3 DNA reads TGTGCCAGCAGTAGACTAGCGGGAAGATACGAGCAGTACTTC.

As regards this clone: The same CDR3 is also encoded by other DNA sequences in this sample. CDR3 coding DNA: TGTGCCAGCTCACCGGCTAGCACAGATACGCAGTATTTT. This encodes CASSPASTDTQYF. The V and J genes are TRBV18 and TRBJ2-3; no clear D gene. The CDR3 sequence is 13 residues long. CDR1 is KGHSH, CDR2 LQKENI, per germline. Trimming took 3 bases from V and 0 from J, leaving 4 bases between them.